This T cell receptor beta chain originates from a study of blood T cell repertoires in COVID-19. This CDR3 region has 14 residues. Germline values: CDR1 MNHEY, CDR2 SVGAGI. After removal of 6 bases from V and 5 bases from J, the junction contained 8 bases not matched to a gene. Original handling: Amplification with reference gene primers provided the estimates of nucleated cell counts. The protocol was immunoSEQ multiplex PCR, while the TCRdb copy is restricted to in-frame clones and leaves out a portion. The V and J calls and clone size were taken over from that table, and D and trimming were inferred from the DNA. The table has fewer than 300,000 clones, 80% to 85% seen once. Residents of about two dozen US areas, aged about 18 to 95 years, made up the participants.

This chain links TRBV6-5 with TRBJ2-5; 8 bases fit TRBD1. The origin of this receptor is a man aged 35-49 years who had been exposed to COVID-19. Sequenced material: PBMCs or T cells enriched from blood (not recorded which). For the CDR3, the DNA is TGTGCCAGCAGATACGGACAGGGCGCGGAGACCCAGTACTTC. This encodes CASRYGQGAETQYF.